Listed here are 19 T cell receptor beta chains from one sample, sequenced in a study of shared clonotypes between healthy human individuals. The data were produced by immunoSEQ multiplex PCR, yet TCRdb's version contains in-frame clones alone and is incomplete. The table has around 1.1 million clones, roughly 80% seen once. The sample consisted of memory CD4+ T cells from PBMCs. Noted subset: CD45RA-negative fraction. These TCRs come from a man between 18 and 35 years old in good health. Some clones in this sample may be carry-over from other donors' samples.

This chain connects TRBV5-1 to TRBJ2-4, with 9 bases aligning to TRBD2. CDR3 length: 15 amino acids. V was clipped by 7 bases and J by 7 bases; unmatched bases: 12. Germline V gene lookup returns CDR1 SGHRS and CDR2 YFSETQ. CDR3 DNA sequence: TGCGCCAGCGGCGATGGGGTAGCGGGAGCTAACATTCAGTACTTC. Translated: CASGDGVAGANIQYF.

This clone showed up just once. The chain uses TRBV14 and TRBJ2-1, with TRBD2 as a possible D gene (6 bases). The CDR3 is 16 residues long. The ends were cut back, 1 base at V and 4 bases at J, with 14 bases in the middle. Germline V gene data show CDR1 as SGHDN and CDR2 as FVKESK. CDR3 sequence: CASSQVVGSLYNEQFF. DNA of the CDR3: TGTGCCAGCAGCCAAGTGGTCGGGAGTCTGTACAATGAGCAGTTCTTC. Combining the CDR3 with reference TRBV14 and TRBJ2-1 gives the whole variable domain EAGVTQFPSHSVIEKGQTVTLRCDPISGHDNLYWYRRVMGKEIKFLLHFVKESKQDESGMPNNRFLAERTGGTYSTLKVQPAELEDSGVYFCASSQVVGSLYNEQFFGPGTRLTVL.

V usage is TRBV28 and J usage is TRBJ1-1; D gene unclear. CDR1 MDHEN and CDR2 SYDVKM come from the germline V gene. The CDR3 is 14 residues long. V shed 7 bases and J shed 1 base, with 13 bases lying between them. The CDR3 DNA reads TGTGCCAGCACCCAGAGTTCGGGGAACACTGAAGCTTTCTTT. This translates into CASTQSSGNTEAFF.

Details on this clone: Other DNA variants within this sample encode the same CDR3. The chain employs TRBV14 and TRBJ1-3; unclear D gene. V shed 6 bases and J shed 0 bases, with 6 bases lying between them. This CDR3 comprises 13 residues. From germline, CDR1 is SGHDN and CDR2 FVKESK. This CDR3 is CASRPSSGNTIYF. CDR3 nucleotides: TGTGCCAGCAGGCCTAGCTCTGGAAACACCATATATTTT. The entire variable domain, with the rest obtained from reference TRBV14 and TRBJ1-3, is as follows: EAGVTQFPSHSVIEKGQTVTLRCDPISGHDNLYWYRRVMGKEIKFLLHFVKESKQDESGMPNNRFLAERTGGTYSTLKVQPAELEDSGVYFCASRPSSGNTIYFGEGSWLTVV.

This chain uses TRBV29-1 with TRBJ1-3; 8 bases map to TRBD1. V lost 6 bases, J lost 0 bases, and 7 bases stayed unmatched. Germline lookup yields CDR1 SQVTM and CDR2 ANQGSEA. The CDR3 consists of 15 residues. The CDR3 region is CSVKTGVGSGNTIYF. In DNA, the CDR3 is TGCAGCGTCAAGACAGGGGTTGGCTCTGGAAACACCATATATTTT.

This chain connects TRBV28 to TRBJ1-5; D possibly corresponds to TRBD1 (5 bases). The CDR3 contains 14 residues. Deletions cut 6 bases from V and 4 bases from J, with 13 bases between. CDR1 is MDHEN, CDR2 SYDVKM, per germline. CDR3 nucleotides: TGTGCCAGCAGGGTCCTCGGGGGTAATCAGCCCCAGCATTTT. Translation gives CASRVLGGNQPQHF.

The chain uses TRBV18 and TRBJ1-5; unclear D gene. CDR1 KGHSH and CDR2 LQKENI come from the germline V gene. The CDR3 extends over 17 amino acids. Trimming pared 0 bases from V and 0 bases from J, leaving 12 bases between. CDR3 in DNA: TGTGCCAGCTCACCACCGAGTGGGCCCCTTAGCAATCAGCCCCAGCATTTT. It is translated as CASSPPSGPLSNQPQHF.

The chain recombines TRBV28 with TRBJ1-1, with a tentative D call TRBD1 (6 bases). V lost 7 bases and J 0 bases, leaving 18 bases between the germline ends. CDR1 is MDHEN, CDR2 SYDVKM, per germline. The CDR3 spans 16 residues. CDR3 loop: CASTTPGQPVNTEAFF. CDR3 bases: TGTGCCAGCACTACTCCGGGACAACCGGTGAACACTGAAGCTTTCTTT. The variable domain in full, with the rest retrieved from reference TRBV28 and TRBJ1-1, is DVKVTQSSRYLVKRTGEKVFLECVQDMDHENMFWYRQDPGLGLRLIYFSYDVKMKEKGDIPEGYSVSREKKERFSLILESASTNQTSMYLCASTTPGQPVNTEAFFGQGTRLTVV.

This sequence joins TRBV5-1 and TRBJ2-5; 8 nucleotides match TRBD1. This CDR3 has 17 residues. Germline CDR1 and CDR2: SGHRS and YFSETQ. With V trimmed by 2 bases and J by 5 bases, 14 bases remained unmatched. CDR3 in amino acids: CASSFGTGGHFVETQYF. The CDR3, as DNA: TGCGCCAGCAGCTTCGGCACAGGGGGACACTTCGTGGAGACCCAGTACTTC.

CDR3 sequence (DNA): TGTGCCCTCGGGGGGAGAGGGGGAAATGAGCAGTTCTTC. Translation gives CALGGRGGNEQFF. This chain links TRBV7-9 with TRBJ2-1, with D tentatively TRBD2 (7 bases). Trimming removed 11 bases at V and 7 bases at J, with 18 bases between. The length of the CDR3 is 13 residues. Looked up from germline, CDR1 is SEHNR and CDR2 is FQNEAQ (reference sequence).

The J gene is TRBJ1-2, the V gene TRBV5-6, with a possible D match to TRBD1 (5 bases). V lost 1 base to trimming and J lost 3 bases, with 10 bases between them. This CDR3 comprises 14 residues. The germline gives CDR1 SGHDT, CDR2 YYEEEE. The CDR3 spells CASSLTGDHYGYTF. The CDR3 DNA reads TGTGCCAGCAGCTTGACAGGTGACCACTATGGCTACACCTTC.

The chain couples TRBV30 to TRBJ1-2, with no clear D. The germline V gene encodes CDR1 GTSNPN and CDR2 SVGIG (reference sequence). The CDR3 is made up of 12 amino acids. Between the trimmed V and J ends, which lost 2 bases and 4 bases, there was a span of 8 bases. DNA for the CDR3: TGTGCCTGGAGTCCTTTGGGCTATGGCTACACCTTC. It yields the protein CAWSPLGYGYTF.

The chain joins TRBV7-8 to TRBJ2-1; possible D gene TRBD1, 6 bases. CDR3 length equals 13 residues. Germline-derived CDR1 and CDR2 are SGHVS and FQNEAQ. V was trimmed by 4 bases and J by 10 bases, leaving 14 bases between them. CDR3 region: CASSYDTTGEQFF. The CDR3 DNA reads as TGTGCCAGCAGCTATGACACTACAGGGGAGCAGTTCTTC.

The V and J genes are TRBV7-9 and TRBJ2-5, with D perhaps matching TRBD1 or TRBD2 (5 bases each). V was clipped by 3 bases and J by 7 bases, with 15 bases between them. This CDR3 has 14 amino acids. Germline V CDR1 and CDR2: SEHNR, FQNEAQ (reference sequence). In nucleotides, the CDR3 is TGTGCCAGCAGCTTGCTCACCCGGGACCCGACCCAGTACTTC. Its protein product is CASSLLTRDPTQYF.

This clone came up once. This chain links TRBV28 with TRBJ2-1; tentatively, D is TRBD1 (6 bases). Germline assignment: CDR1 MDHEN and CDR2 SYDVKM. The V and J ends lost 3 bases and 7 bases respectively, with 13 bases between them. This CDR3 region has 14 residues. This CDR3 reads CASSFLGQPNEQFF. CDR3 nucleotides: TGTGCCAGCAGTTTCCTTGGACAGCCAAATGAGCAGTTCTTC.

V gene TRBV2 combines with J gene TRBJ2-7; 9 bases agree with TRBD1. Germline loops: CDR1 SNHLY, CDR2 FYNNEI. This CDR3 has 17 amino acids. V shed 6 bases, J shed 5 bases, and the junction held 17 bases outside the gene matches. The DNA of the CDR3 is TGTGCCAGCAGACCTGGGGGCGGACAGGGGTTATACAACGAGCAGTACTTC. It encodes CASRPGGGQGLYNEQYF.

This chain connects TRBV19 to TRBJ2-7; D could derive from TRBD1 or TRBD2 (6 bases each). The CDR3 length is 15 residues. Germline V gives CDR1 LNHDA, CDR2 SQIVND (reference sequence). The V end was cut by 0 bases, the J end by 1 base, with 10 bases between. The CDR3 DNA is TGTGCCAGTAGTATAGATCAGGGGAGGTCCTACGAGCAGTACTTC. Amino acid sequence: CASSIDQGRSYEQYF.

This clone was counted a single time. The V gene is TRBV5-1, the J gene TRBJ1-4; TRBD1 is a possible D gene (6 bases). CDR3 length: 15 amino acids. Trimming cost V 0 bases and J 8 bases, with 14 bases left between them. The germline V gene encodes CDR1 SGHRS and CDR2 YFSETQ. CDR3 residues: CASSLAPGAREKLFF. CDR3 in DNA: TGCGCCAGCAGCTTGGCCCCGGGGGCCAGGGAAAAACTGTTTTTT.

The rearrangement uses TRBV7-9 and TRBJ1-5, with TRBD1 as a possible D gene (6 bases). Deletions cut 3 bases from V and 7 bases from J, with 19 bases between. Germline V gene lookup returns CDR1 SEHNR and CDR2 FQNEAQ (reference sequence). The CDR3 is 16 residues long. CDR3 amino acids: CASSLYGTGINQPQHF. CDR3 nucleotides: TGTGCCAGCAGCTTGTACGGTACAGGGATAAACCAGCCCCAGCATTTT.